The 18 T cell receptor beta chains given below trace back to one sample, sequenced in a study of T cells after yellow fever vaccination. Each CDR3 protein is one row after TCRdb ran MiXCR on the 5' RACE reads. The sample gives 250,000 or so distinct CDR3 sequences, 5.5% to 8.5% of which show up once; 1.1% is in the top ten. This sample comprised CD4+ T cells sorted from PBMCs, obtained on the day of the yellow fever booster vaccination. These receptors all stem from a man aged 30 to 39 who received the YFV17D yellow fever vaccine.

CDR3 sequence reads: CSAILAGTYEQYF. The CDR3 coding sequence is TGCAGTGCTATCCTAGCGGGGACCTACGAGCAGTACTTC. V usage is TRBV20-1 and J usage is TRBJ2-7, with 9 bases that match TRBD2. This CDR3 is built from 13 residues. The V segment lost 4 bases and the J segment 2 bases; nucleotides outside the gene matches: 3. Germline V gene data show CDR1 as DFQATT and CDR2 as SNEGSKA (reference sequence).

This clonotype was observed a few times. The chain is built from TRBV6-5 and TRBJ2-7, with no clear D. The germline gives CDR1 MNHEY, CDR2 SVGAGI. The CDR3 extends over 11 amino acids. Trimming took off 10 bases at V and 4 bases at J, with 11 bases between the two ends. Here the CDR3 DNA reads TGTGCCACCCGAATGAATTACGAGCAGTACTTC. This sequence encodes CATRMNYEQYF.

This clonotype has ten or more counts. V gene TRBV7-9 combines with J gene TRBJ2-3; the match to TRBD2 covers 8 bases. Germline values: CDR1 SEHNR, CDR2 FQNEAQ (reference sequence). J lost 6 bases, V lost 0 bases, and 5 bases had no gene match. The CDR3 runs to 15 residues. CDR3 residues: CASSLAAGTRDTQYF. The CDR3 nucleotides are TGTGCCAGCAGCTTAGCCGCCGGGACTAGGGATACGCAGTATTTT.

This chain joins TRBV3-1 and TRBJ1-4; D call uncertain. Trimming shortened V by 1 base and J by 3 bases, and 9 bases separated the two germline ends. The CDR3 is 15 residues long. Germline CDR1 reads LGHDT; CDR2 reads YNNKEL (reference sequence). The CDR3: CASSQVVQSNEKLFF. CDR3 nucleotides: TGTGCCAGCAGCCAAGTAGTCCAATCTAATGAAAAACTGTTTTTT.

There are many counts of this clonotype. The chain employs TRBV7-2 and TRBJ2-5, with TRBD2 matching 11 bases. CDR1 is SGHTA, CDR2 FQGNSA, per germline. V trimming: 6 bases; J trimming: 5 bases; junction bases outside the gene matches: 2. This CDR3 is built from 13 residues. CDR3 region: CASSRTSGETQYF. In nucleotides, the CDR3 is TGTGCCAGCAGTCGGACTAGCGGGGAGACCCAGTACTTC.

This clonotype was detected ten times or more. The rearrangement joins TRBV15 to TRBJ2-5; 15 bases agree with TRBD2. Losses at the gene ends were 0 bases for V and 6 bases for J; bases not matched to a gene: 14. CDR3 length: 20 amino acids. Germline CDR1 is LNHNV and CDR2 is YYDKDF (reference sequence). For the CDR3, the DNA is TGTGCCACCAGCAGAGATTTGGGACTAGCGGGAGGATCCCCCCCAAAGACCCAGTACTTC. As protein: CATSRDLGLAGGSPPKTQYF.

The sample holds one count of this clonotype. A much larger clone is a single base away; this may be a read error. This rearrangement joins TRBV5-1 to TRBJ1-4, with D possibly matching TRBD1 (5 bases). The CDR3 length is 15 residues. Germline assignment: CDR1 SGHRS and CDR2 YFSETQ. Trimming stripped 3 bases from V and 3 bases from J, with 12 bases between. In nucleotides, the CDR3 is TGCGCCAGCAGCTGGCATGGGGCAGCTAATGAAAAACTGTTTTTT. Protein product: CASSWHGAANEKLFF.

The gene calls are TRBV10-3 and TRBJ2-7, with D maybe TRBD1 (5 bases). The germline V gene has CDR1 ENHRY and CDR2 SYGVKD. The CDR3 extends over 14 amino acids. V shed 2 bases and J shed 0 bases, with 8 bases lying between them. The CDR3 region is CAISEGASSYEQYF. The CDR3, as DNA: TGTGCCATCAGTGAGGGGGCCTCCTCCTACGAGCAGTACTTC.

This clonotype was seen only a few times. This chain joins TRBV19 and TRBJ2-3, with D unclear. CDR3 length: 16 amino acids. In germline, CDR1 is LNHDA, CDR2 SQIVND (reference sequence). Trimming shortened V by 3 bases and J by 0 bases, and 13 bases separated the two germline ends. Written as DNA, the CDR3 is TGTGCCAGTAGTATCTTCGGCGAGACTAGCACAGATACGCAGTATTTT. Translating it yields CASSIFGETSTDTQYF. The complete variable domain, with remaining parts taken from reference TRBV19 and TRBJ2-3, reads DGGITQSPKYLFRKEGQNVTLSCEQNLNHDAMYWYRQDPGQGLRLIYYSQIVNDFQKGDIAEGYSVSREKKESFPLTVTSAQKNPTAFYLCASSIFGETSTDTQYFGPGTRLTVL.

This clonotype has only a few counts. CDR3 sequence reads: CASSLAPGLGTDTQYF. Here the CDR3 DNA reads TGTGCCAGCAGCTTAGCCCCTGGTCTAGGCACAGATACGCAGTATTTT. J is TRBJ2-3 and V is TRBV7-9; no definite D call. Germline-derived CDR1 and CDR2 are SEHNR and FQNEAQ (reference sequence). The CDR3 has 16 residues. Trimming took off 0 bases at V and 1 base at J, with 11 bases between the two ends. Full variable domain (rest looked up from reference TRBV7-9 and TRBJ2-3): DTGVSQNPRHKITKRGQNVTFRCDPISEHNRLYWYRQTLGQGPEFLTYFQNEAQLEKSRLLSDRFSAERPKGSFSTLEIQRTEQGDSAMYLCASSLAPGLGTDTQYFGPGTRLTVL.

This clonotype was detected only a few times. The rearrangement joins TRBV4-2 to TRBJ2-5; D ambiguous. The CDR3 is made up of 15 amino acids. Looked up from germline, CDR1 is LGHNA and CDR2 is YNFKEQ. The germline V and J ends were trimmed by 1 base and 5 bases, with 14 bases remaining between them. This CDR3 is CASSQVSRGVETQYF. Written as DNA, the CDR3 is TGTGCCAGCAGCCAAGTTAGCCGAGGAGTTGAGACCCAGTACTTC.

In its sample, this clonotype was seen a few times. J is TRBJ2-1 and V is TRBV7-2; D unclear. CDR1 is SGHTA and CDR2 is FQGNSA in the germline V gene. This CDR3 comprises 11 residues. V was pared by 5 bases and J by 12 bases, with 11 bases between. In DNA, the CDR3 is TGTGCCAGCAGCATCCTTGAGAGGCAGTTCTTC. This gives the protein CASSILERQFF.

This chain connects TRBV30 to TRBJ2-7; D unclear. Trimming took 2 bases from V and 7 from J, leaving 12 bases between them. This CDR3 contains 12 residues. Germline CDR1 is GTSNPN and CDR2 is SVGIG (reference sequence). The CDR3 region has the DNA TGTGCCTGGAGTAGGCGGATCCGAGAGCAGTACTTC. Its translation: CAWSRRIREQYF.

The chain couples TRBV29-1 to TRBJ1-3, with D unresolved. From germline, CDR1 is SQVTM and CDR2 ANQGSEA. The CDR3 sequence is 12 residues long. V was pared by 5 bases and J by 1 base, with 6 bases between. The CDR3 bases are TGCAGCGTTACAGAGTCTGGAAACACCATATATTTT. The encoded protein is CSVTESGNTIYF.

This clonotype appeared many times. This sequence joins TRBV5-5 and TRBJ1-1; D may be TRBD1 (6 bases). The CDR3 is 14 residues long. Germline values: CDR1 SGHKS, CDR2 YYEKEE (reference sequence). Trimming cost V 4 bases and J 4 bases, with 14 bases left between them. The CDR3 DNA is TGTGCCAGCAGCACCCCGAACAGGGTCACTGAAGCTTTCTTT. Amino acids: CASSTPNRVTEAFF.

At least ten counts were recorded for this clonotype. This chain connects TRBV6-1 to TRBJ2-1, with a weak D call TRBD2 (5 bases). Germline values: CDR1 MNHNS, CDR2 SASEGT. V was trimmed by 6 bases and J by 1 base, leaving 13 bases between them. CDR3 length: 15 amino acids. This CDR3 reads CASRPSGPSYNEQFF. The DNA of the CDR3 is TGTGCCAGCAGGCCGAGCGGACCTTCCTACAATGAGCAGTTCTTC.

There are many counts of this clonotype. The junction shows a germline mismatch at one end, possibly a read error. J is TRBJ2-2 and V is TRBV5-1; possibly TRBD2 for D (7 bases). Looked up from germline, CDR1 is SGHRS and CDR2 is YFSETQ. CDR3 length: 16 amino acids. CDR3 nucleotide sequence: TGCGCCAGCAGTTTGGAATTCAGGGGAGGGACCGGGGAGCTGTTTTTT. Its protein product is CASSLEFRGGTGELFF.

This clonotype turned up a few times. V and J are TRBV20-1 and TRBJ2-4, with 9 bases aligning to TRBD2. CDR1 is DFQATT and CDR2 is SNEGSKA in the germline V gene (reference sequence). The CDR3 contains 16 residues. V trimming: 4 bases; J trimming: 3 bases; junction bases outside the gene matches: 10. The CDR3 region has the DNA TGCAGTGCTAAAGGGGGACTAGCTGGGTACAAAAACATTCAGTACTTC. This translates into CSAKGGLAGYKNIQYF.